Listed below are T cell receptor beta chains from one sample, sequenced in a study of brain metastases from non-small cell lung cancer. Clones were sequenced by immunoSEQ multiplex PCR, and TCRdb holds only the in-frame ones, with some missing. The table records roughly 2,300 clones, more than 75% of them present only once. The sequencing input was tumor-adjacent normal tissue. The receptors here all came from a donor aged 40 or older with non-small cell lung cancer. CDR3s include the opening cysteine and the closing phenylalanine or tryptophan. A D gene is named only where the DNA matches it firmly.

V gene,D gene,CDR3 protein
TRBV6-2/TRBV6-3,TRBD2,CASSRGLADTDTQYF
TRBV5-8,NA,CASSPKTGAYNEQFF
TRBV27,TRBD1,CASSLAPGQGSYF
TRBV19,NA,CASSSDGLYGYTF
TRBV6-6,NA,CASSPREGTPLTPNTEAFF
TRBV24-1,TRBD2,CAGIPGLAGKSKTQYF
TRBV5-1,NA,CASSLAVGNTIYF
TRBV15,TRBD1,CATSRGRGDGEKLFF
TRBV19,NA,CASSNLLAGNNEQFF
TRBV24-1,NA,CATSDYYGYTF
TRBV14,NA,CASSLARLTGLGEQFF
TRBV19,NA,CASSTGTLGKAFF
TRBV7-7,TRBD2,CASSLGYSGLAGPETQYF
TRBV10-2,NA,CASSDRRAFQYF
TRBV6-2/TRBV6-3,NA,CVSSSALANTQYF
TRBV5-1,NA,CASNEDSGWGEAFF
TRBV24-1,NA,CATSATGDGANVLTF
TRBV14,NA,CASSQSTGFSGNTIYF